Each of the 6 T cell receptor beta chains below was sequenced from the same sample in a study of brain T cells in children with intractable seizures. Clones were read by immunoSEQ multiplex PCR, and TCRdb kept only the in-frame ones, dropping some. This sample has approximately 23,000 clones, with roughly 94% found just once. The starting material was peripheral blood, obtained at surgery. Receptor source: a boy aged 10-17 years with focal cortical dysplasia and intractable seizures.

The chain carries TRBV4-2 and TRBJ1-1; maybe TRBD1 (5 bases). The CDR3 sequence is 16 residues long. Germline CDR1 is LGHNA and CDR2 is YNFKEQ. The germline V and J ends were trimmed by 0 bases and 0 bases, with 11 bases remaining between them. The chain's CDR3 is CASSQDRALMNTEAFF. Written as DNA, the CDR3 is TGTGCCAGCAGCCAAGACAGGGCTTTAATGAACACTGAAGCTTTCTTT.

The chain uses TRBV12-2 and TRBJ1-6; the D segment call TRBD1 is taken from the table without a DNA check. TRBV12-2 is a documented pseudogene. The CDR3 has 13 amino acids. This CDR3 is CASRLKGQRPLHF. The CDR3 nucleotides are TGTGCAAGTCGCTTAAAGGGACAGCGACCCCTCCACTTT.

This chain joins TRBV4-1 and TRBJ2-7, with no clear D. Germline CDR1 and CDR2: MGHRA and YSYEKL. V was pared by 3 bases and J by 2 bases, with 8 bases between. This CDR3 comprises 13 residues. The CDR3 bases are TGCGCCAGCAGCCAGAGCCCTACCTACGAGCAGTACTTC. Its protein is CASSQSPTYEQYF.

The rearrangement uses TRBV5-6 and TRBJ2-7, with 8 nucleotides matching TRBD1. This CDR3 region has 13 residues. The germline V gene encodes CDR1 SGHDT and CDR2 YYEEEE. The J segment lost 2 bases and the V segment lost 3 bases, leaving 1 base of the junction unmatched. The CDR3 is CASSSTGAYEQYV. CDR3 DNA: TGTGCCAGCAGCTCGACAGGGGCCTACGAGCAGTACGTC.

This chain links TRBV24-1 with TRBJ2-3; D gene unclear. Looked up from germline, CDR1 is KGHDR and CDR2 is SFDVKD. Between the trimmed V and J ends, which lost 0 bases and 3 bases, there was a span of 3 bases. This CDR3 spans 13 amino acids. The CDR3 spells CATSDLWTDTQYF. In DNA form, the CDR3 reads TGTGCCACCAGTGATTTGTGGACAGATACGCAGTATTTT.

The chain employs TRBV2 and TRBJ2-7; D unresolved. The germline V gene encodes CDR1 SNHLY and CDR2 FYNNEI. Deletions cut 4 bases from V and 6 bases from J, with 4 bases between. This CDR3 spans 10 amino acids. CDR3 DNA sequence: TGTGCCAGCAGTGCCGGCGAGCAGTACTTC. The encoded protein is CASSAGEQYF.